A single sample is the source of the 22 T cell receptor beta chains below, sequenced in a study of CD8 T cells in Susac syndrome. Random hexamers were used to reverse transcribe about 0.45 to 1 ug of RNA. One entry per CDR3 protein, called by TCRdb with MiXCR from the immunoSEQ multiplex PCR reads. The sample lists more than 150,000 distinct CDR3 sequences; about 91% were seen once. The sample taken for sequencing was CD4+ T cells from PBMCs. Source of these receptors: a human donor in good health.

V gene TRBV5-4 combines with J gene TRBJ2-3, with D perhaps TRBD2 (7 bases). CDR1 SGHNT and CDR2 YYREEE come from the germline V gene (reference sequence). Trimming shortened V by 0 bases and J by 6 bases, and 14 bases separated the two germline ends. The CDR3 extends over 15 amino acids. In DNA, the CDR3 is TGTGCCAGCAGCTTGGCCGGGGGGACAAAGGATACGCAGTATTTT. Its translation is CASSLAGGTKDTQYF.

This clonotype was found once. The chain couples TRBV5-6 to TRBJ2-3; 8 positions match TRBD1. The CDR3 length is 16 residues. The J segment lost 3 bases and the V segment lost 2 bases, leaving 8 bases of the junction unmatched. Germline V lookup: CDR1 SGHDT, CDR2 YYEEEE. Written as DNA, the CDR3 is TGTGCCAGCAGCTTTTCCGCCAGGGGGCGAACAGATACGCAGTATTTT. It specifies CASSFSARGRTDTQYF.

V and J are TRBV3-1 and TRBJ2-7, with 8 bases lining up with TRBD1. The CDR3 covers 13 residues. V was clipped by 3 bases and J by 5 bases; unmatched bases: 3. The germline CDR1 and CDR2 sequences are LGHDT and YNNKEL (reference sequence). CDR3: CASSHLTGDEQYF. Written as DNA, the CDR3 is TGTGCCAGCAGCCACCTGACAGGGGACGAGCAGTACTTC.

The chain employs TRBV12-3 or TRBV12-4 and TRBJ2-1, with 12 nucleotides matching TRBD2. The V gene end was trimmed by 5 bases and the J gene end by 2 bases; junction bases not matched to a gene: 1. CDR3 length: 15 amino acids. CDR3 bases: TGTGCCAGCAGTCGACTAGCGGGGGCCTACAATGAGCAGTTCTTC. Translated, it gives CASSRLAGAYNEQFF.

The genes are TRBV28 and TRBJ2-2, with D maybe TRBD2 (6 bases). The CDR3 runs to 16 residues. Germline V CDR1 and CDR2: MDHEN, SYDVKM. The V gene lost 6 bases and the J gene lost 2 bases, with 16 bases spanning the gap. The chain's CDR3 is CASSPGDLKNTGELFF. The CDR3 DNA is TGTGCCAGCAGCCCGGGGGACTTAAAAAACACCGGGGAGCTGTTTTTT.

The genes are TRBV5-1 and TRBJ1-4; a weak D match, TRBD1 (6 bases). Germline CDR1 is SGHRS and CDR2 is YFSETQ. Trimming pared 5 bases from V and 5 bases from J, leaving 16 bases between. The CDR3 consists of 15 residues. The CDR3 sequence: CASSSPEGENEKLFF. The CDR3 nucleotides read TGCGCCAGCAGTTCCCCCGAGGGGGAGAATGAAAAACTGTTTTTT.

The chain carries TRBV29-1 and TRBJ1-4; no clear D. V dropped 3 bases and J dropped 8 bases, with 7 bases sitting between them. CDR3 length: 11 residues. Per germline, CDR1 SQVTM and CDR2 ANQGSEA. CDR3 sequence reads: CSVDVSEKLFF. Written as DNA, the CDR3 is TGCAGCGTTGACGTTTCGGAAAAACTGTTTTTT.

The chain's CDR3 is CAWSPGQGAGQYF. DNA for the CDR3: TGTGCCTGGAGCCCGGGACAGGGGGCCGGGCAGTACTTC. The V gene is TRBV30, the J gene TRBJ2-7, with 12 bases identical to TRBD1. The CDR3 spans 13 residues. Germline V gene data show CDR1 as GTSNPN and CDR2 as SVGIG (reference sequence). Unmatched junction bases numbered 6, after V lost 3 bases and J lost 9 bases. Full variable domain (missing parts from reference TRBV30 and TRBJ2-7): SQTIHQWPATLVQPVGSPLSLECTVEGTSNPNLYWYRQAAGRGLQLLFYSVGIGQISSEVPQNLSASRPQDRQFILSSKKLLLSDSGFYLCAWSPGQGAGQYFGPGTRLTVT.

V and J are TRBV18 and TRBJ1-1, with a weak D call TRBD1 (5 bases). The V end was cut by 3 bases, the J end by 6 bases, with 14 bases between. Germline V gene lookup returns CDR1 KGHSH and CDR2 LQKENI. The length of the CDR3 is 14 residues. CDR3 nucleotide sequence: TGTGCCAGCTCACCTCGCTTCGGGGACCCTGAAGCTTTCTTT. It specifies CASSPRFGDPEAFF.

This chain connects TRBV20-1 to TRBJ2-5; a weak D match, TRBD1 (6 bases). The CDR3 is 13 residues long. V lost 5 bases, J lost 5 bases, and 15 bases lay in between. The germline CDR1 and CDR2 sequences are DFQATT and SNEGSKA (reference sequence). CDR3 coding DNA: TGCAGTGCTGCTGCTACAGGGATGGAGACCCAGTACTTC. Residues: CSAAATGMETQYF.

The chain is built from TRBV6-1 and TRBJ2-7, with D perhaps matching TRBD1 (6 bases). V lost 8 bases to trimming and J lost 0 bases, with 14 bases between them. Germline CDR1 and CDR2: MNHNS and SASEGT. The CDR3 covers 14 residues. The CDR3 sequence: CASGRDTSSYEQYF. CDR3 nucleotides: TGTGCCAGCGGACGGGACACCTCCTCCTACGAGCAGTACTTC.

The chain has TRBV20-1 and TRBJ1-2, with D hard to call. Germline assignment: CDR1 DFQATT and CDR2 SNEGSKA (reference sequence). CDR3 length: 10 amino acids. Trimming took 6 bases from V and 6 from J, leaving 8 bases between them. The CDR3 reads CSASSNGYTF. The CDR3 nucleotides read TGCAGTGCCTCGTCTAATGGCTACACCTTC.

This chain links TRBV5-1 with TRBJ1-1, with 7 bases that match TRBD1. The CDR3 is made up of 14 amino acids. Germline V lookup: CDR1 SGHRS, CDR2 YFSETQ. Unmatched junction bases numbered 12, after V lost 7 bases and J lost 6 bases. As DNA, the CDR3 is TGCGCCAGCGGAAGCCGGGACAGTTTTTCTGAAGCTTTCTTT. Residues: CASGSRDSFSEAFF.

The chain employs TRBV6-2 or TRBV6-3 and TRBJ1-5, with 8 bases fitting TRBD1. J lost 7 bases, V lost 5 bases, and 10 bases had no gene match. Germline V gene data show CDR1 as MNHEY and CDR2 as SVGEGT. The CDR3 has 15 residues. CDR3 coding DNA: TGTGCCAGCAGTCGATTATCTGGACAGGGCCAGCCCCAGCATTTT. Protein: CASSRLSGQGQPQHF.

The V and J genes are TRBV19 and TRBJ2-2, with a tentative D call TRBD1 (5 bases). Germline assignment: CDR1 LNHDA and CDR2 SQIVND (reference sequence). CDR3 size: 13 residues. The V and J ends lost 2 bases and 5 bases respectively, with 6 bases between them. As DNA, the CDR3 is TGTGCCAGTAGTATACAGGGAACCGGGGAGCTGTTTTTT. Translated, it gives CASSIQGTGELFF.

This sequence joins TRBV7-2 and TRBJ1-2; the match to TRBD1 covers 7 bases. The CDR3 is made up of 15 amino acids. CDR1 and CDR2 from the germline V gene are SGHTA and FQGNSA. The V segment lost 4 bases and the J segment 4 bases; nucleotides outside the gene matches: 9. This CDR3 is CASSSVGGRGYGYTF. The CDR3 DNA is TGTGCCAGCAGCTCCGTAGGGGGCCGGGGCTATGGCTACACCTTC.

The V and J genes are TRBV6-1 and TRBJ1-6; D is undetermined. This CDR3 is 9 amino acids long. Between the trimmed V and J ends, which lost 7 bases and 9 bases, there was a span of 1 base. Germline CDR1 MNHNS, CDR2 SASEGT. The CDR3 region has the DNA TGTGCCAGCACTTCACCCCTCCACTTT. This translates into CASTSPLHF.

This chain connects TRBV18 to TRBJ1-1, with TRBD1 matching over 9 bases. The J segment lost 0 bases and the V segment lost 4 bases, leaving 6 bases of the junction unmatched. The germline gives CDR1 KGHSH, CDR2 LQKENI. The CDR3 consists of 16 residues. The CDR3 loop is CASSRDRELMNTEAFF. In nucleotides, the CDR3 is TGTGCCAGCTCACGGGACAGGGAGCTGATGAACACTGAAGCTTTCTTT. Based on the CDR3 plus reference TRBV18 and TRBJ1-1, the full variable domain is NAGVMQNPRHLVRRRGQEARLRCSPMKGHSHVYWYRQLPEEGLKFMVYLQKENIIDESGMPKERFSAEFPKEGPSILRIQQVVRGDSAAYFCASSRDRELMNTEAFFGQGTRLTVV.

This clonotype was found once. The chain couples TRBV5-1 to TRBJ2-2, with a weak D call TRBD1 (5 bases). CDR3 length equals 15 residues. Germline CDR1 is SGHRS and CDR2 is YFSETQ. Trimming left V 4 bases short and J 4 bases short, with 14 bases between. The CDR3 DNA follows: TGCGCCAGCAGCAAATTGACAGCTTTCACCGGGGAGCTGTTTTTT. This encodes CASSKLTAFTGELFF.

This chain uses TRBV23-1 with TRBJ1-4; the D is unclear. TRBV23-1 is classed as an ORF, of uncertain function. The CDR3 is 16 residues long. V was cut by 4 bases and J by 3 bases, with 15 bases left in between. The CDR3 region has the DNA TGCGCCAGCAGTCTCAAAGGTGGTATGGCTAATGAAAAACTGTTTTTT. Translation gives CASSLKGGMANEKLFF.

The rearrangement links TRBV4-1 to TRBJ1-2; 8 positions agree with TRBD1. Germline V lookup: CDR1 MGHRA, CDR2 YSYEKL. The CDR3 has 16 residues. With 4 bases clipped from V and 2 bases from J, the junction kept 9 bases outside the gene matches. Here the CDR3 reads CASSRLPGTGNYGYTF. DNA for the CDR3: TGCGCCAGCAGCCGTTTACCCGGGACAGGAAACTATGGCTACACCTTC.

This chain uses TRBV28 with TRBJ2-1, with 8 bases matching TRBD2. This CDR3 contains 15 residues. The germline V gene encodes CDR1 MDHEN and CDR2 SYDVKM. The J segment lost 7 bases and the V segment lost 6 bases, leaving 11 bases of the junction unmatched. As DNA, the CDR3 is TGTGCCAGCAGCCCAGGGCGGGGGGCCGAGAATGAGCAGTTCTTC. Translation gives CASSPGRGAENEQFF.